The rows below give T cell receptor beta chains drawn from one sample of a study of T cell repertoires in cytomegalovirus infection. TCRdb processed the reads anew with MiXCR; each CDR3 protein has one entry. The sample lists 310,000 or so distinct CDR3 sequences; around 25% were seen once. The antigens these receptors bind are not known. The sample in question was cultured PBMCs, obtained from culture after CMV antigen stimulation. The receptor set was obtained from a human donor in good health (CMV status not recorded). Some clones in this sample may be carry-over from other donors' samples. The CDR3 runs from the conserved cysteine through the conserved F or W. A D gene is named only where the DNA matches it firmly. Some rows have no size entry. The others give once, few or many, or a class for an expanded clone.

cdr3_nt cdr3_aa j_call v_call clone_size d_call
TGTGCCAGTAGTATCGGACTAGCGGAAAGAGAGACCCAGTACTTC CASSIGLAERETQYF TRBJ2-5 TRBV19 - TRBD2
TGTGCCAGCGAACCGGGGGACAGGGGGTACGAGAAGCCCCAGCATTTT CASEPGDRGYEKPQHF TRBJ1-5 TRBV19 few TRBD1
TGTGCCAGCAGCTTAAGAGGGGACATGACTGAAGCTTTCTTT CASSLRGDMTEAFF TRBJ1-1 TRBV7-8 - -
TGTGCTAGCAGCTTGAAAGGAGACTGGACAGATACGCAGTATTTT CASSLKGDWTDTQYF TRBJ2-3 TRBV7-6 - -
TGTGCCAGCAGACCCCGGACAGGGAGAGGGGTGAACACTGAAGCTTTCTTT CASRPRTGRGVNTEAFF TRBJ1-1 TRBV12-3/TRBV12-4 - TRBD1
TGTGCCAGCAGTCACACGGACAGGGGGAACACTGAAGCTTTCTTT CASSHTDRGNTEAFF TRBJ1-1 TRBV6-2/TRBV6-3 - TRBD1
TGTGCCACCACAGTAGACCGGGGCACTGAAGCTTTCTTT CATTVDRGTEAFF TRBJ1-1 TRBV15 once -
TGTGCCAGCAGTTTAAGGGGGTTGAGGTTGTCTAATCAGCCCCAGCATTTT CASSLRGLRLSNQPQHF TRBJ1-5 TRBV28 few -
TGTGCCAGCAGTTCCGGGACTAGTCAGTTCTTC CASSSGTSQFF TRBJ2-1 TRBV27 - TRBD2
TGTGCCAGCAGCTTTAAGAACACCGGGGAGCTGTTTTTT CASSFKNTGELFF TRBJ2-2 TRBV7-9 - -
TGTGCCAGTAGTACTCGCGGGAACACCGGGGAGCTGTTTTTT CASSTRGNTGELFF TRBJ2-2 TRBV19 few -
TGTGCCAGCAGCTTCGACTCTCTTGGGGCCAAAAACATTCAGTACTTC CASSFDSLGAKNIQYF TRBJ2-4 TRBV7-2 many -